A selection of T cell receptor beta chains follows, all from one sample in a study of T cells after yellow fever vaccination. Via MiXCR, TCRdb re-called the 5' RACE reads, giving one row per CDR3 protein. The table shows a few hundred thousand distinct CDR3 sequences, with less than 9.5% occurring only once. The material was CD4+ T cells sorted from PBMCs, obtained 5 days after the yellow fever booster vaccination. Source of these receptors: a man younger than 30 who received the YFV17D yellow fever vaccine. The conserved cysteine and the conserved F or W are not part of the CDR3 here. Each record gives: clone size, V gene, J gene, CDR3 protein. Only some rows state a clone size, as once, few, many or a class for expanded clones.

.	TRBV3-1	TRBJ2-7	ASSPSGGAREQY
few	TRBV4-1	TRBJ1-6	ASSHPGARNSPLH
many	TRBV6-2/TRBV6-3	TRBJ2-7	ASSYSTSVQY
few	TRBV12-3/TRBV12-4	TRBJ2-3	ASSDGLAGGPDTQY
.	TRBV5-5	TRBJ1-2	ASSQGPSSNYGYT
.	TRBV19	TRBJ1-4	ASSLRDPPGKLF
.	TRBV15	TRBJ1-1	ATSLGRVLGTEAF
few	TRBV12-3/TRBV12-4	TRBJ2-7	ASSLALTSGAGYEQY
many	TRBV5-1	TRBJ2-7	ASSNSPGTGIYEQY
few	TRBV28	TRBJ2-2	ASSLTTGGGELF
many	TRBV2	TRBJ1-1	ASSEQGVEAF
many	TRBV5-6	TRBJ1-5	ASSTGQLHGPQH
few	TRBV7-3	TRBJ2-2	ASSLSLAGTGELF